The present TCR beta chain was sequenced within a study of cytomegalovirus exposure and HLA in healthy donors. The PCR employed 60 Vbeta primers together with 13 Jbeta primers. Assay used: immunoSEQ multiplex PCR; TCRdb lists only in-frame clones, some missing. The sample consists of 100,000 or so clones, about four fifths of them appearing once. CDR3 length equals 13 residues. Germline V gene data show CDR1 as MNHNY and CDR2 as SVGAGI (reference sequence). Trimming stripped 2 bases from V and 6 bases from J, with 8 bases between. This rearrangement joins TRBV6-6 to TRBJ2-1, with D unresolved. The TCR originated in a man aged 30 to 45 in good health and CMV-seronegative. Sequencing was done on a sample of PBMCs. As DNA, the CDR3 is TGTGCCAGCAGTTACCCCCCGGGCAATGAGCAGTTCTTC. Its translation: CASSYPPGNEQFF.